The 12 T cell receptor beta chains presented below share a single source sample, sequenced in a study of cytomegalovirus exposure and HLA in healthy donors. The PCR used 60 Vbeta and 13 Jbeta primers. Clones were read by immunoSEQ multiplex PCR, and TCRdb kept only the in-frame ones, dropping some. The sample holds 80,000 to 95,000 clones, 60% to 80% seen once. Sequences were obtained from PBMCs. The receptor source for this set is a female donor in good health and CMV-seronegative.

The chain combines TRBV28 with TRBJ1-3; no firm D call. The CDR3 runs to 18 residues. The germline gives CDR1 MDHEN, CDR2 SYDVKM. Trimming cost V 7 bases and J 0 bases, with 22 bases left between them. The CDR3 spells CASTLAGIGVHSGNTIYF. DNA of the CDR3: TGTGCCAGCACCTTGGCCGGGATCGGGGTTCACTCTGGAAACACCATATATTTT. The entire variable domain, with the rest obtained from reference TRBV28 and TRBJ1-3, is as follows: DVKVTQSSRYLVKRTGEKVFLECVQDMDHENMFWYRQDPGLGLRLIYFSYDVKMKEKGDIPEGYSVSREKKERFSLILESASTNQTSMYLCASTLAGIGVHSGNTIYFGEGSWLTVV.

CDR3 coding DNA: TGTGCCAGCAGCCCCGGGACAGGGGGCGCAGATACGCAGTATTTT. It yields the protein CASSPGTGGADTQYF. This sequence joins TRBV5-4 and TRBJ2-3; 12 bases align to TRBD1. V lost 4 bases to trimming and J lost 4 bases; unmatched junction nucleotides: 4. The CDR3 spans 15 residues. The V gene's germline CDR1 is SGHNT and CDR2 YYREEE (reference sequence).

The chain links TRBV10-3 to TRBJ1-2; 7 bases are shared with TRBD1. The V gene end was trimmed by 7 bases and the J gene end by 3 bases; junction bases not matched to a gene: 8. The CDR3 covers 14 residues. CDR1 ENHRY and CDR2 SYGVKD come from the germline V gene. CDR3 loop: CAINKGGADYGYTF. In DNA form, the CDR3 reads TGTGCCATCAACAAAGGGGGCGCGGACTATGGCTACACCTTC.

The rearrangement joins TRBV6-6 to TRBJ1-1, with D unclear. Trimming stripped 8 bases from V and 1 base from J, with 8 bases between. The germline V gene has CDR1 MNHNY and CDR2 SVGAGI (reference sequence). The CDR3 extends over 12 amino acids. Here the CDR3 reads CASLVWNTEAFF. In DNA form, the CDR3 reads TGTGCCAGCCTAGTTTGGAACACTGAAGCTTTCTTT.

V and J are TRBV9 and TRBJ2-3, with a weak D call TRBD2 (5 bases). Trimming removed 0 bases from V and 3 bases from J, with 11 bases in between. Germline lookup yields CDR1 SGDLS and CDR2 YYNGEE. The CDR3 loop spans 15 amino acids. Written as DNA, the CDR3 is TGTGCCAGCAGCGTAGACGGAGGTGGGACAGATACGCAGTATTTT. It translates to CASSVDGGGTDTQYF.

J is TRBJ1-6 and V is TRBV28, with D hard to call. The germline V and J ends were trimmed by 6 bases and 13 bases, with 13 bases remaining between them. Germline lookup yields CDR1 MDHEN and CDR2 SYDVKM. The CDR3 runs 12 residues. CDR3 coding DNA: TGTGCCAGCAGAGAGCCGCAAAAGCCCCTCCACTTT. It translates to CASREPQKPLHF.

V and J are TRBV7-6 and TRBJ2-5; TRBD2 matches at 11 bases. V was pared by 1 base and J by 2 bases, with 3 bases of the junction left unmatched. This CDR3 spans 16 amino acids. Germline values: CDR1 SGHVS, CDR2 FNYEAQ. The CDR3 coding sequence is TGTGCCAGCAGCTTAGGGGCTAGCGGGGGGCAAGAGACCCAGTACTTC. Translating gives CASSLGASGGQETQYF.

J is TRBJ2-7 and V is TRBV5-6; 10 positions agree with TRBD1. CDR3 length equals 16 residues. The J segment lost 2 bases and the V segment lost 1 base, leaving 6 bases of the junction unmatched. Germline lookup yields CDR1 SGHDT and CDR2 YYEEEE. In DNA form, the CDR3 reads TGTGCCAGCAGCTTGCCGCGGACAGGGGGAGCCTACGAGCAGTACTTC. It codes for CASSLPRTGGAYEQYF.

The V and J genes are TRBV9 and TRBJ2-1; the D gene is possibly TRBD2 (7 bases). The germline gives CDR1 SGDLS, CDR2 YYNGEE. Trimming removed 0 bases from V and 1 base from J, with 11 bases in between. CDR3 length equals 16 residues. The CDR3 sequence: CASSVEGGASYNEQFF. CDR3 sequence (DNA): TGTGCCAGCAGCGTAGAAGGGGGGGCATCCTACAATGAGCAGTTCTTC.

The rearrangement links TRBV9 to TRBJ2-1; the D gene is possibly TRBD2 (5 bases). Germline lookup yields CDR1 SGDLS and CDR2 YYNGEE. Trimming cost V 0 bases and J 7 bases, with 17 bases left between them. There are 16 residues in the CDR3. The DNA of the CDR3 is TGTGCCAGCAGCGTAGTTGTCGGAGGATGGCGAAATGAGCAGTTCTTC. It codes for CASSVVVGGWRNEQFF.

This chain links TRBV4-2 with TRBJ1-1; TRBD1 is a possible D gene (5 bases). V was shortened by 0 bases and J by 7 bases, with 12 bases between the two germline ends. The CDR3 spans 14 residues. Germline-derived CDR1 and CDR2 are LGHNA and YNFKEQ. Here the CDR3 reads CASSQDWGTDEAFF. The CDR3 bases are TGTGCCAGCAGCCAAGATTGGGGGACTGATGAAGCTTTCTTT.

The chain recombines TRBV6-5 with TRBJ2-7; D gene uncertain. Between the trimmed V and J ends, which lost 2 bases and 0 bases, there was a span of 8 bases. CDR3 length: 14 residues. The germline CDR1 and CDR2 sequences are MNHEY and SVGAGI. The DNA for the CDR3 is TGTGCCAGCAGTTACGGGCAGGACTCCTACGAGCAGTACTTC. It encodes CASSYGQDSYEQYF.